Presented here are 16 T cell receptor beta chains from one specimen sequenced in a study of T-cell memory formation after mild COVID-19. A single record per CDR3 protein comes from TCRdb applying MiXCR to the 5' RACE reads. Among hundreds of thousands of distinct CDR3 sequences listed, about a fifth were seen once. The sequenced sample was PBMCs or a T cell subset sorted from them (not recorded which). The receptors here all came from an adult woman who had mild COVID-19 (a few samples of this study predate the infection). Cell type and time point are not known.

This chain connects TRBV2 to TRBJ2-3; 9 bases agree with TRBD1. CDR1 and CDR2 from the germline V gene are SNHLY and FYNNEI. Unmatched junction bases numbered 6, after V lost 5 bases and J lost 3 bases. This CDR3 is 15 amino acids long. CDR3: CASSLNRGQTDTQYF. In nucleotides, the CDR3 is TGTGCCAGCAGTCTGAACAGGGGGCAGACAGATACGCAGTATTTT. Drawing the rest from reference TRBV2 and TRBJ2-3, the complete variable domain is EPEVTQTPSHQVTQMGQEVILRCVPISNHLYFYWYRQILGQKVEFLVSFYNNEISEKSEIFDDQFSVERPDGSNFTLKIRSTKLEDSAMYFCASSLNRGQTDTQYFGPGTRLTVL.

This clonotype was counted only a few times. This chain connects TRBV7-2 to TRBJ2-1; TRBD2 matches 11 bases. V was clipped by 5 bases and J by 2 bases; unmatched bases: 14. Looked up from germline, CDR1 is SGHTA and CDR2 is FQGNSA. The CDR3 extends over 19 amino acids. CDR3 in amino acids: CASSKAGGSLAGAYNEQFF. CDR3 bases: TGTGCCAGCAGCAAAGCCGGGGGCTCACTAGCGGGAGCCTACAATGAGCAGTTCTTC. The variable domain in full, with the rest retrieved from reference TRBV7-2 and TRBJ2-1, is GAGVSQSPSNKVTEKGKDVELRCDPISGHTALYWYRQSLGQGLEFLIYFQGNSAPDKSGLPSDRFSAERTGGSVSTLTIQRTQQEDSAVYLCASSKAGGSLAGAYNEQFFGPGTRLTVL.

This clonotype has only a few counts. The chain links TRBV6-2 or TRBV6-3 to TRBJ2-3; D not certain. The CDR3 runs to 16 residues. Germline V gene lookup returns CDR1 MNHEY and CDR2 SVGEGT. The germline V and J ends were trimmed by 3 bases and 5 bases, with 18 bases remaining between them. CDR3: CASSYSPSGVVDTQYF. The DNA for the CDR3 is TGTGCCAGCAGTTATTCCCCCTCTGGGGTCGTAGATACGCAGTATTTT.

A few counts support this clonotype. J is TRBJ1-5 and V is TRBV15; D is perhaps TRBD1 (5 bases). There are 15 residues in the CDR3. CDR1 is LNHNV, CDR2 YYDKDF, per germline (reference sequence). V lost 7 bases to trimming and J lost 0 bases, with 13 bases between them. The chain's CDR3 is CATTRVGDSNQPQHF. In nucleotides, the CDR3 is TGTGCCACCACCAGGGTCGGGGATAGCAATCAGCCCCAGCATTTT. Looking up the rest from reference TRBV15 and TRBJ1-5 gives the full variable domain: DAMVIQNPRYQVTQFGKPVTLSCSQTLNHNVMYWYQQKSSQAPKLLFHYYDKDFNNEADTPDNFQSRRPNTSFCFLDIRSPGLGDTAMYLCATTRVGDSNQPQHFGDGTRLSIL.

This clonotype was observed a few times. The chain uses TRBV4-1 and TRBJ2-7; D is perhaps TRBD1 (5 bases). Germline V gene sequence: CDR1 MGHRA, CDR2 YSYEKL. V lost 4 bases and J 3 bases, leaving 16 bases between the germline ends. The CDR3 is 15 residues long. CDR3 sequence: CASSLSDQQGYEQYF. CDR3 in DNA: TGCGCCAGCAGCCTCAGCGACCAGCAGGGCTACGAGCAGTACTTC.

The sample holds a few counts of this clonotype. The chain is built from TRBV6-6 and TRBJ2-7; D might be TRBD2 (5 bases). Germline V gives CDR1 MNHNY, CDR2 SVGAGI (reference sequence). Trimming removed 8 bases at V and 9 bases at J, with 23 bases between. The length of the CDR3 is 14 residues. The CDR3, as DNA: TGTGCCAGCTCCCAGCCGGGATCCTTGATGGCGCAGTACTTC. Translated, it gives CASSQPGSLMAQYF.

In its sample, this clonotype was seen once. This chain uses TRBV4-1 with TRBJ2-2, with D possibly TRBD1 on 5 matching bases. V was clipped by 6 bases and J by 4 bases, with 12 bases between them. This CDR3 spans 14 amino acids. The germline V gene encodes CDR1 MGHRA and CDR2 YSYEKL. The CDR3 protein is CASRRPGSTGELFF. The CDR3 DNA reads TGCGCCAGCAGAAGGCCAGGGTCCACCGGGGAGCTGTTTTTT.

The chain combines TRBV24-1 with TRBJ2-3; D is unclear. The CDR3 is 12 amino acids. Looked up from germline, CDR1 is KGHDR and CDR2 is SFDVKD. The germline V and J ends were trimmed by 5 bases and 6 bases, with 8 bases remaining between them. Here the CDR3 reads CATSAVGDTQYF. The CDR3 DNA follows: TGTGCCACCAGTGCCGTTGGGGATACGCAGTATTTT.

This clonotype was seen a few times. The genes are TRBV12-3 or TRBV12-4 and TRBJ1-1, with TRBD1 matching 8 bases. The ends lost 5 bases at V and 1 base at J; junction bases unmatched: 6. The CDR3 covers 15 residues. CDR3 sequence reads: CASSPRTGPNTEAFF. The CDR3 DNA reads TGTGCCAGCAGTCCGAGGACAGGGCCGAACACTGAAGCTTTCTTT.

The genes are TRBV3-1 and TRBJ1-3; D is perhaps TRBD1 (5 bases). Germline CDR1 is LGHDT and CDR2 is YNNKEL (reference sequence). V was pared by 4 bases and J by 2 bases, with 18 bases between. This CDR3 spans 17 amino acids. The CDR3 protein is CASSRASRAGAGNTIYF. CDR3 DNA: TGTGCCAGCAGCCGGGCTTCCAGGGCGGGCGCTGGAAACACCATATATTTT. The entire variable domain, with the rest obtained from reference TRBV3-1 and TRBJ1-3, is as follows: DTAVSQTPKYLVTQMGNDKSIKCEQNLGHDTMYWYKQDSKKFLKIMFSYNNKELIINETVPNRFSPKSPDKAHLNLHINSLELGDSAVYFCASSRASRAGAGNTIYFGEGSWLTVV.

This clonotype was observed a few times. The V gene is TRBV7-9, the J gene TRBJ1-1, with TRBD1 as a possible D gene (6 bases). V dropped 0 bases and J dropped 6 bases, with 11 bases sitting between them. The CDR3 is made up of 14 amino acids. Germline CDR1 SEHNR, CDR2 FQNEAQ (reference sequence). CDR3: CASSLAGDNSEAFF. For the CDR3, the DNA is TGTGCCAGCAGCTTAGCCGGGGACAACTCTGAAGCTTTCTTT.

CDR3 residues: CASSLWTGVVTTNEQFF. The CDR3 nucleotides are TGTGCCAGCAGCTTATGGACAGGGGTGGTTACAACCAATGAGCAGTTCTTC. This sequence joins TRBV7-3 and TRBJ2-1, with 9 bases aligning to TRBD1. V shed 2 bases, J shed 6 bases, and the junction held 11 bases outside the gene matches. The germline V gene encodes CDR1 SGHTA and CDR2 FQGTGA. The CDR3 has 17 residues.

The J gene is TRBJ2-7, the V gene TRBV29-1; 9 positions agree with TRBD2. J gave up 3 bases and V 3 bases, and 6 bases lay outside the gene matches. The CDR3 is made up of 14 amino acids. Germline CDR1 SQVTM, CDR2 ANQGSEA. CDR3 sequence (DNA): TGCAGCGTTGATGTTAGCGGGAGACTCTACGAGCAGTACTTC. Translation: CSVDVSGRLYEQYF.

This clonotype was recorded a few times. The chain combines TRBV6-5 with TRBJ1-1, with D tentatively TRBD1 (5 bases). CDR3 size: 13 residues. In germline, CDR1 is MNHEY, CDR2 SVGAGI. Trimming removed 8 bases from V and 2 bases from J, with 12 bases in between. Here the CDR3 reads CASARGVNTEAFF. The CDR3 region has the DNA TGTGCCAGCGCGAGGGGAGTTAACACTGAAGCTTTCTTT.

The CDR3 sequence is CASSQDIAGGLGQFF. The CDR3 DNA follows: TGTGCCAGCAGCCAAGATATAGCGGGGGGGCTAGGGCAGTTCTTC. The chain joins TRBV4-2 to TRBJ2-1, with 11 bases that match TRBD2. With V trimmed by 0 bases and J by 12 bases, 7 bases remained unmatched. This CDR3 contains 15 residues. Germline V gene sequence: CDR1 LGHNA, CDR2 YNFKEQ.

CDR3 protein: CAWSSHGNTEAFF. The CDR3 DNA is TGTGCCTGGAGTTCCCACGGGAACACTGAAGCTTTCTTT. The V and J genes are TRBV30 and TRBJ1-1; D remains unclear. This CDR3 spans 13 amino acids. Per germline, CDR1 GTSNPN and CDR2 SVGIG (reference sequence). V was cut by 2 bases and J by 1 base, with 8 bases left in between.